This T cell receptor beta chain is from a study of OX40 agonist ivuxolimab in advanced cancers. Study results and limitations: Researchers did not establish what antigens the expanded peripheral T cells target. Expanded clones were, on average, more numerous among CD8+ T cells than CD4+.

This CDR3 is 14 amino acids long. V dropped 2 bases and J dropped 0 bases, with 7 bases sitting between them. Germline V gene sequence: CDR1 SGHAT, CDR2 FQNNGV. To note about this clone: Its antigen is undetermined.

Repertoires were generated with immunoSEQ multiplex PCR, while TCRdb's copy carries only in-frame clones and drops some. The sample includes about 86,000 clones, approximately 90% seen only once; the top ten take less than 1.5%. The sequence was obtained from an adult with an advanced solid tumor such as melanoma, head and neck, liver or kidney cancer. The chain links TRBV11-2 to TRBJ1-1; weak D call: TRBD1 (5 bases). The material was CD4+ or CD8+ T cells sorted from blood, obtained in a trial of the OX40 agonist ivuxolimab. CDR3 in amino acids: CASSLRDLNTEAFF. The DNA for the CDR3 is TGTGCCAGCAGCTTACGGGACTTGAACACTGAAGCTTTCTTT.